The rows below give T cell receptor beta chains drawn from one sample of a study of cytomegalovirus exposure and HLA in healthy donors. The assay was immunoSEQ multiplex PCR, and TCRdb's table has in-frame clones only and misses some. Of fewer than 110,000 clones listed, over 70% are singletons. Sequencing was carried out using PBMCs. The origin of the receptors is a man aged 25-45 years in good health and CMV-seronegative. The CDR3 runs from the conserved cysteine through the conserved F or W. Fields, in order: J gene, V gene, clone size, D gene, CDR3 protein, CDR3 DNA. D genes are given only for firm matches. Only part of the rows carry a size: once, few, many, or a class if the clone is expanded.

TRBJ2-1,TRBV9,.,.,CASSVGLDPYNEQFF,TGTGCCAGCAGCGTAGGACTAGACCCCTACAATGAGCAGTTCTTC
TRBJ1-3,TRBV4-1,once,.,CASSKDLPQATIYF,TGCGCCAGCAGCAAAGACCTCCCGCAAGCCACCATATATTTT
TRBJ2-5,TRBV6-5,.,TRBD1,CASALQGVKTQYF,TGTGCCAGCGCCTTACAGGGGGTTAAGACCCAGTACTTC
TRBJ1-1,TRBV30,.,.,CAGDGRNTEAFF,TGTGCCGGGGATGGGAGGAACACTGAAGCTTTCTTT
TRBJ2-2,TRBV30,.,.,CAWSVGGPATGELFF,TGTGCCTGGAGTGTTGGCGGGCCCGCCACCGGGGAGCTGTTTTTT
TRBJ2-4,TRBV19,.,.,CASSIAGPKNIQYF,TGTGCCAGTAGTATAGCGGGTCCCAAAAACATTCAGTACTTC
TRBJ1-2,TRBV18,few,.,CASSPTSDSVYGYTF,TGTGCCAGCTCACCAACTTCGGACAGTGTCTATGGCTACACCTTC
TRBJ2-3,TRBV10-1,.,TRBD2,CASGLGLAGNTDTQYF,TGCGCCAGCGGCCTGGGACTAGCGGGAAACACAGATACGCAGTATTTT
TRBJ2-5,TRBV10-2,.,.,CASSESGSRGETQYF,TGCGCCAGCAGTGAATCAGGCTCCAGGGGAGAGACCCAGTACTTC
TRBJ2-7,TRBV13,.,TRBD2,CASSPTGTRGYEQYF,TGTGCCAGCAGCCCAACCGGGACTAGGGGCTACGAGCAGTACTTC
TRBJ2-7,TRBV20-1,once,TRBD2,CSAGLAGEQYF,TGCAGTGCTGGACTAGCGGGAGAGCAGTACTTC
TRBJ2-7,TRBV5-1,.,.,CASSLDLSYEQYF,TGCGCCAGCAGCCTAGACCTCTCCTACGAGCAGTACTTC
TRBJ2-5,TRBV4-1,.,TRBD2,CASSTPTSAQETQYF,TGCGCCAGCAGCACCCCGACTAGCGCCCAAGAGACCCAGTACTTC
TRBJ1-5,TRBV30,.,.,CAWRTTGGNQPQHF,TGTGCCTGGAGGACGACGGGGGGGAATCAGCCCCAGCATTTT
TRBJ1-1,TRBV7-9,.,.,CASSATGLGVEAFF,TGTGCCAGCAGCGCTACAGGGCTGGGAGTGGAAGCTTTCTTT
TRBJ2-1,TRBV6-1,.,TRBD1,CASRTDRGSYNEQFF,TGTGCCAGCAGGACAGACAGGGGCTCCTACAATGAGCAGTTCTTC
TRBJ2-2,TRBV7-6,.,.,CASSPGTYYTGELFF,TGTGCCAGCAGCCCCGGGACATACTACACCGGGGAGCTGTTTTTT
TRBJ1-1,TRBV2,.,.,CASSTGFTEAFF,TGTGCCAGCAGCACAGGGTTCACTGAAGCTTTCTTT
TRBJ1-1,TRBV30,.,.,CAWSYSSGAFF,TGTGCCTGGAGCTACTCCTCCGGGGCTTTCTTT
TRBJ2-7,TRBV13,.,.,CASSLEGTVNF,TGTGCCAGCAGCTTGGAGGGGACAGTCAACTTC
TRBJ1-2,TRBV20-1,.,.,CSARDYGYTF,TGCAGTGCTCGGGACTATGGCTACACCTTC
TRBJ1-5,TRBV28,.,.,CASSLGGSHNQPQHF,TGTGCCAGCAGTTTAGGGGGGAGCCATAATCAGCCCCAGCATTTT
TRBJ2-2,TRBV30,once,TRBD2,CAWSVGGGANTGELFF,TGTGCCTGGAGCGTGGGCGGGGGGGCAAACACCGGGGAGCTGTTTTTT
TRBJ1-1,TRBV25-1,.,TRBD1,CASSDRYGQGETEAFF,TGTGCCAGCAGTGATCGATACGGACAGGGGGAAACTGAAGCTTTCTTT
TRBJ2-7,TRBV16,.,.,CASSQPRQAEQYF,TGTGCCAGCAGCCAACCTAGACAGGCCGAGCAGTACTTC
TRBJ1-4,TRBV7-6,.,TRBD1,CASSLAKGQGLATNEKLFF,TGTGCCAGCAGCTTAGCGAAGGGACAGGGCCTAGCAACTAATGAAAAACTGTTTTTT
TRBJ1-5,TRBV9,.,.,CASSRENNQPQHF,TGTGCCAGCAGCCGTGAGAACAATCAGCCCCAGCATTTT
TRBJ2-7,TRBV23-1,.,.,CASGGQPSYEQYF,TGCGCCAGCGGTGGACAGCCCTCCTACGAGCAGTACTTC
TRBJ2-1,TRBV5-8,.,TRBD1,CASSSRQGGGWSAYNEQFF,TGTGCCAGCAGCTCGAGACAGGGTGGGGGTTGGTCTGCCTACAATGAGCAGTTCTTC
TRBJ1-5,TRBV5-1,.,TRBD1,CASSPGQGEGQPQHF,TGCGCCAGCAGCCCGGGACAGGGAGAAGGTCAGCCCCAGCATTTT
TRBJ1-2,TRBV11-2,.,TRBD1,CASSPRTGRELLLDGYTF,TGTGCCAGCAGCCCCAGGACAGGGCGAGAACTATTGTTGGATGGCTACACCTTC
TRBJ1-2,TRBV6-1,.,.,CASSEAQDMGYTF,TGTGCCAGCAGTGAAGCGCAAGACATGGGCTACACCTTC
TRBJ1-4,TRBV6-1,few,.,CASSEAVWRSF,TGTGCCAGCAGTGAAGCAGTGTGGAGATCTTTT
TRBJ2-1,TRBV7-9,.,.,CASSQIGDAGQLF,TGTGCCAGCAGCCAAATCGGGGACGCGGGGCAGCTCTTC
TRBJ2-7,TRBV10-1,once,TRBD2,CASSASGRANEQYF,TGCGCCAGCAGTGCCAGCGGGAGGGCCAACGAGCAGTACTTC
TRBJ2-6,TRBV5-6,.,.,CASSGGTHLSGANVLTF,TGTGCCAGCAGCGGGGGGACTCACCTCTCTGGGGCCAACGTCCTGACTTTC
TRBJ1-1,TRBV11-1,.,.,CASSLSGGNTEAFF,TGTGCCAGCAGCCTCTCCGGCGGAAACACTGAAGCTTTCTTT